The entry below gives a single T cell receptor beta chain sequence along with its context. The assay was immunoSEQ multiplex PCR, and TCRdb's table has in-frame clones only and misses some. The sample carries some 96,000 clones, roughly 79% recorded once. Every patient experienced relapse after autologous stem cell transplantation, and brentuximab vedotin exposure varied. Patients had relapsed/refractory classical Hodgkin lymphoma with complete response, partial response or progressive disease as best response. Trimming removed 0 bases from V and 7 bases from J, with 13 bases in between. Germline CDR1 reads SGDLS; CDR2 reads YYNGEE. CDR3 length: 14 residues. This specimen comes from a study of PD-1 blockade in classical Hodgkin lymphoma.

The sequence was collected from a human donor with classical Hodgkin lymphoma. The material was peripheral blood mononuclear cells (PBMCs), obtained before the second cycle of nivolumab. V and J are TRBV9 and TRBJ1-2; maybe TRBD1 (6 bases). CDR3 loop: CASSVAMGGGGYTF. The CDR3 DNA follows: TGTGCCAGCAGCGTAGCCATGGGAGGGGGTGGCTACACCTTC.